Each of the 26 T cell receptor beta chains below was sequenced from the same sample in a study of blood T cell repertoires in COVID-19. Generated by immunoSEQ multiplex PCR, the TCRdb table keeps only in-frame clones and is missing some. In the table there are approximately 270,000 clones, around 90% of which are singletons. Sequencing was performed on peripheral blood. The receptors come from a man between 50 and 59 years old with acute or convalescent COVID-19.

The gene calls are TRBV6-2 or TRBV6-3 and TRBJ1-2; D remains unclear. The CDR3 has 14 residues. Germline V gene data show CDR1 as MNHEY and CDR2 as SVGEGT. Trimming cost V 2 bases and J 4 bases, with 11 bases left between them. CDR3: CASSYPQTIYGYTF. In DNA, the CDR3 is TGTGCCAGCAGTTACCCGCAGACAATCTATGGCTACACCTTC.

This chain links TRBV6-5 with TRBJ2-7; weak D call: TRBD1 (5 bases). Germline CDR1 MNHEY, CDR2 SVGAGI. The CDR3 spans 12 residues. V was pared by 6 bases and J by 3 bases, with 9 bases between. CDR3 coding DNA: TGTGCCAGCAGAGCCGACAGCTACGAGCAGTACTTC. This encodes CASRADSYEQYF.

This chain joins TRBV27 and TRBJ2-1, with a weak D call TRBD2 (6 bases). V was clipped by 6 bases and J by 0 bases, with 15 bases between them. Per the germline V gene, CDR1 is MNHEY and CDR2 is SMNVEV (reference sequence). This CDR3 has 16 amino acids. CDR3 sequence (DNA): TGTGCCAGCAGCCTACTTAGCGGTAGCTCCTACAATGAGCAGTTCTTC. Translation gives CASSLLSGSSYNEQFF.

This chain joins TRBV29-1 and TRBJ1-1; D possibly corresponds to TRBD1 (5 bases). CDR3 length: 14 amino acids. Trimming left V 4 bases short and J 4 bases short, with 16 bases between. Germline assignment: CDR1 SQVTM and CDR2 ANQGSEA. The CDR3 here is CSVAVPTGPTEAFF. DNA for the CDR3: TGCAGCGTTGCCGTCCCCACAGGCCCCACTGAAGCTTTCTTT.

The chain's CDR3 is CASSSEGGKGTEAFF. The DNA for the CDR3 is TGTGCCAGCAGCTCAGAAGGGGGCAAGGGCACTGAAGCTTTCTTT. The chain joins TRBV7-9 to TRBJ1-1, with 7 nucleotides matching TRBD1. With V trimmed by 4 bases and J by 4 bases, 9 bases remained unmatched. CDR1 SEHNR and CDR2 FQNEAQ come from the germline V gene (reference sequence). This CDR3 region has 15 residues.

The chain couples TRBV29-1 to TRBJ2-7, with a possible D match to TRBD2 (5 bases). Germline lookup yields CDR1 SQVTM and CDR2 ANQGSEA. This CDR3 has 10 amino acids. V was pared by 7 bases and J by 5 bases, with 9 bases between. CDR3: CSEGAHEQYF. As DNA, the CDR3 is TGCAGCGAGGGAGCTCACGAGCAGTACTTC.

The V and J genes are TRBV9 and TRBJ1-1; possible D gene TRBD1, 5 bases. Trimming pared 4 bases from V and 0 bases from J, leaving 13 bases between. The CDR3 has 15 amino acids. Germline V lookup: CDR1 SGDLS, CDR2 YYNGEE. In DNA, the CDR3 is TGTGCCAGCAGCTTACGACAGACCTTGAACACTGAAGCTTTCTTT. Protein sequence: CASSLRQTLNTEAFF.

V and J are TRBV27 and TRBJ2-2, with 7 bases fitting TRBD2. CDR3 length equals 17 residues. CDR1 MNHEY and CDR2 SMNVEV come from the germline V gene (reference sequence). The trim removed 1 base at V and 6 bases at J, leaving 11 bases unmatched. CDR3 sequence (DNA): TGTGCCAGCAGTTTATTTTTCCAGGGAGGGTTGGCCGGGGAGCTGTTTTTT. Translation: CASSLFFQGGLAGELFF.

The chain links TRBV27 to TRBJ1-6; unclear D gene. CDR3 length: 15 amino acids. Trimming left V 3 bases short and J 8 bases short, with 14 bases between. CDR1 MNHEY and CDR2 SMNVEV come from the germline V gene (reference sequence). For the CDR3, the DNA is TGTGCCAGCAGTTTGGGCCTTTACACCCATTCACCCCTCCACTTT. Its translation: CASSLGLYTHSPLHF.

The chain carries TRBV18 and TRBJ2-7; D is perhaps TRBD2 (5 bases). The germline CDR1 and CDR2 sequences are KGHSH and LQKENI. CDR3 length: 14 amino acids. V was cut by 3 bases and J by 5 bases, with 14 bases left in between. The CDR3 spells CASSPLTPGNEQYF. CDR3 DNA sequence: TGTGCCAGCTCACCTTTGACACCCGGGAACGAGCAGTACTTC.

The CDR3 reads CASSIGGAGQPQHF. CDR3 nucleotide sequence: TGTGCCAGCAGTATCGGGGGGGCCGGTCAGCCCCAGCATTTT. The chain is built from TRBV27 and TRBJ1-5, with a weak D call TRBD1 (6 bases). The CDR3 is made up of 14 amino acids. Per germline, CDR1 MNHEY and CDR2 SMNVEV (reference sequence). Trimming removed 5 bases from V and 6 bases from J, with 14 bases in between.

The chain couples TRBV5-1 to TRBJ1-4; no reliable D call. Deletions cut 0 bases from V and 8 bases from J, with 14 bases between. This CDR3 contains 15 residues. Germline assignment: CDR1 SGHRS and CDR2 YFSETQ. In DNA, the CDR3 is TGCGCCAGCAGCTTGGGGGGAGCGGGTGGCGAAAAACTGTTTTTT. This codes for CASSLGGAGGEKLFF.

A word on this clone: Mismatch with germline at one junction end may stem from a read error. CDR3 amino acids: CASREGTGNTGELFF. The CDR3 DNA is TGTGCCAGCAGGGAAGGGACAGGGAACACCGGGGAGCTGTTTTTT. The rearrangement links TRBV6-1 to TRBJ2-2, with TRBD1 identical over 8 bases. This CDR3 has 15 amino acids. Germline assignment: CDR1 MNHNS and CDR2 SASEGT.

This rearrangement joins TRBV5-4 to TRBJ2-1, with 13 bases that match TRBD2. The V segment lost 3 bases and the J segment 4 bases; nucleotides outside the gene matches: 4. The germline V gene has CDR1 SGHNT and CDR2 YYREEE (reference sequence). The CDR3 spans 16 residues. CDR3 sequence: CASSSGTSGVYNEQFF. The CDR3 DNA sequence: TGTGCCAGCAGCTCCGGGACTAGCGGGGTTTACAATGAGCAGTTCTTC.

The rearrangement joins TRBV2 to TRBJ2-7, with a tentative D call TRBD2 (6 bases). CDR3 length equals 14 residues. V shed 8 bases and J shed 6 bases, with 20 bases lying between them. Germline CDR1 SNHLY, CDR2 FYNNEI. CDR3 DNA: TGTGCCAGCCGGTTGGAGGGCGACTTGGCCGAGCAGTACTTC. Its protein is CASRLEGDLAEQYF.

Only one count was recorded for this clone. The chain links TRBV7-2 to TRBJ1-1; TRBD1 matches at 9 bases. CDR3 length: 14 amino acids. Germline CDR1 SGHTA, CDR2 FQGNSA. V gave up 3 bases and J gave up 6 bases; unmatched junction bases: 5. The CDR3 DNA reads TGTGCCAGCAGCTTCGGGACAGGGATTCCTGAAGCTTTCTTT. As protein: CASSFGTGIPEAFF.

The rearrangement links TRBV5-4 to TRBJ2-1, with 11 bases aligning to TRBD2. CDR3 length: 16 residues. V shed 0 bases, J shed 7 bases, and the junction held 6 bases outside the gene matches. Per germline, CDR1 SGHNT and CDR2 YYREEE (reference sequence). The CDR3 protein is CASSLAGTSGMNEQFF. The CDR3 region has the DNA TGTGCCAGCAGCTTGGCCGGGACTAGCGGCATGAATGAGCAGTTCTTC.

V is TRBV5-4 and J is TRBJ2-3, with TRBD2 identical over 12 bases. Germline V CDR1 and CDR2: SGHNT, YYREEE (reference sequence). V shed 1 base, J shed 10 bases, and the junction held 7 bases outside the gene matches. The length of the CDR3 is 15 residues. The CDR3 reads CASSLPSGGEAAQYF. The CDR3 nucleotides read TGTGCCAGCAGCTTGCCTAGCGGGGGGGAAGCGGCGCAGTATTTT.

For this clone: The identical CDR3 is also encoded by other nucleotide sequences in the sample. V and J are TRBV7-2 and TRBJ1-2, with TRBD1 matching 8 bases. The CDR3 totals 14 residues. Germline V gene lookup returns CDR1 SGHTA and CDR2 FQGNSA. V was clipped by 0 bases and J by 4 bases; unmatched bases: 1. CDR3 residues: CASSLADRVYGYTF. CDR3 sequence (DNA): TGTGCCAGCAGCTTAGCGGACAGGGTCTATGGCTACACCTTC. The full variable domain, completed using reference TRBV7-2 and TRBJ1-2, is GAGVSQSPSNKVTEKGKDVELRCDPISGHTALYWYRQSLGQGLEFLIYFQGNSAPDKSGLPSDRFSAERTGGSVSTLTIQRTQQEDSAVYLCASSLADRVYGYTFGSGTRLTVV.

The chain couples TRBV18 to TRBJ1-2, with a possible D match to TRBD1 (6 bases). Trimming took off 3 bases at V and 8 bases at J, with 16 bases between the two ends. The CDR3 covers 14 residues. Looked up from germline, CDR1 is KGHSH and CDR2 is LQKENI. The CDR3 nucleotides read TGTGCCAGCTCACCTCGGGACACGGGCGGCGGCTACACCTTC. Its translation is CASSPRDTGGGYTF. The variable domain in full, completed from reference TRBV18 and TRBJ1-2, reads NAGVMQNPRHLVRRRGQEARLRCSPMKGHSHVYWYRQLPEEGLKFMVYLQKENIIDESGMPKERFSAEFPKEGPSILRIQQVVRGDSAAYFCASSPRDTGGGYTFGSGTRLTVV.

The genes are TRBV11-2 and TRBJ2-7; D is possibly TRBD1 (6 bases). This CDR3 region has 13 residues. Germline V gene lookup returns CDR1 SGHAT and CDR2 FQNNGV. V gave up 0 bases and J gave up 6 bases, with 9 bases separating them. The CDR3 loop reads CASSLDVGAEQYF. The CDR3 nucleotides read TGTGCCAGCAGCTTAGATGTGGGGGCCGAGCAGTACTTC.

The chain has TRBV5-1 and TRBJ2-5, with 10 bases lining up with TRBD2. From germline, CDR1 is SGHRS and CDR2 YFSETQ. Germline trimming cut 0 bases from V and 1 base from J; bases unmatched to any gene: 6. The CDR3 extends over 17 amino acids. This CDR3 reads CASSLGVIAGGQETQYF. For the CDR3, the DNA is TGCGCCAGCAGCTTGGGTGTGATAGCGGGGGGCCAAGAGACCCAGTACTTC.

The rearrangement links TRBV11-3 to TRBJ2-5; 8 nucleotides match TRBD1. This CDR3 has 15 amino acids. V dropped 5 bases and J dropped 1; count of bases not matched to a gene: 6. The germline CDR1 and CDR2 sequences are SGHNT and YENEEA. CDR3 nucleotide sequence: TGTGCCAGCAGCCAAGACAGGGGTCCCCAAGAGACCCAGTACTTC. It specifies CASSQDRGPQETQYF.

The rearrangement links TRBV10-3 to TRBJ2-6; 7 bases line up with TRBD2. After removal of 2 bases from V and 4 bases from J, the junction contained 5 bases not matched to a gene. Per germline, CDR1 ENHRY and CDR2 SYGVKD. The CDR3 sequence is 16 residues long. The CDR3 region is CAISEGGGNGANVLTF. The CDR3 DNA is TGTGCCATCAGTGAGGGGGGGGGAAACGGGGCCAACGTCCTGACTTTC.

This sequence joins TRBV11-3 and TRBJ2-1; TRBD2 agrees at 7 bases. The CDR3 has 18 residues. Trimming took 4 bases from V and 0 from J; bases not matched to a gene: 12. Germline V gene lookup returns CDR1 SGHNT and CDR2 YENEEA. CDR3 bases: TGTGCCAGCAGCTATCGTAGGGGAGGGCCGAGCTCCTACAATGAGCAGTTCTTC. Its protein product is CASSYRRGGPSSYNEQFF.

The chain joins TRBV4-1 to TRBJ2-3; TRBD1 agrees at 8 bases. The germline CDR1 and CDR2 sequences are MGHRA and YSYEKL. Trimming removed 1 base from V and 0 bases from J; junction bases left unmatched: 9. The CDR3 is 18 amino acids. The CDR3 DNA sequence: TGCGCCAGCAGCCAAGCCGTTCAGGGGGCACATAGCACAGATACGCAGTATTTT. It encodes CASSQAVQGAHSTDTQYF.